This TCR beta chain came from a study of identical twins. The junction had 9 bases not matched to a gene; V was cut back by 5 bases and J by 4 bases. Germline CDR1 is MDHEN and CDR2 is SYDVKM. The CDR3 has 16 amino acids. TCRdb processed the 5' RACE reads anew with MiXCR; each CDR3 protein has one entry. The repertoire holds roughly 1.6 million distinct CDR3 sequences, with around a third as singletons. The chain carries TRBV28 and TRBJ2-3; 10 bases line up with TRBD2. The sequence derives from a newborn girl in good health. Sequencing was carried out using cord blood. DNA of the CDR3: TGTGCCAGCAGTAAGAGGGCTAGCGGGAGCGCAGATACGCAGTATTTT. Its translation: CASSKRASGSADTQYF. The variable domain in full, with the rest retrieved from reference TRBV28 and TRBJ2-3, is DVKVTQSSRYLVKRTGEKVFLECVQDMDHENMFWYRQDPGLGLRLIYFSYDVKMKEKGDIPEGYSVSREKKERFSLILESASTNQTSMYLCASSKRASGSADTQYFGPGTRLTVL.